The present entry profiles one T cell receptor (beta chain) with its context. It lacks a known antigen. No much larger clone is present one base from it, and per-base qualities are unavailable. In total, fewer than 750 healthy bone marrow donors made up the cohort. At the time of sampling, all cohort members were nominally healthy, though unrecorded immune exposures were likely present. The donor was CMV seronegative and belonged to the group of several hundred seronegative cohort members. A peripheral blood sample was collected from each donor, and TCR beta sequencing was performed on peripheral blood mononuclear cells. Genomic DNA extraction from the blood cell samples was performed with the Qiagen DNeasy Blood Extraction Kit. Including the terminal cysteine and phenylalanine, the CDR3 comprises 14 residues. CDR3 DNA only is kept here, 42 bases in frame from base 1. The junction carries 11 bases between V and J, which are trimmed by 0 bases and 8 bases respectively. CDR1 MNHNY and CDR2 SVGAGI are derived from the germline V gene (reference sequence).

Library construction relied on the immunoSEQ multiplex PCR assay. For the multiplex PCR, a mixture combining 60 forward primers for TCR Vbeta segments and 13 reverse primers for TCR Jbeta segments was used. The CDR3 region of rearranged TCR beta genes was amplified from genomic DNA by a multiplex PCR assay. The Illumina HiSeq System was used to sequence the amplified TCR beta libraries as 87-base-pair reads. The original methods were these. In a later analysis, tens of millions of unique TCR beta chains were counted across the 650 to 750 repertoires, and roughly 9.9 million of these chains were shared by at least two donors. Raw reads were error-corrected and collapsed into unique sequences with a nearest-neighbor algorithm that merged closely related sequences to remove PCR and sequencing errors. To assign V, D and J gene segments, CDR3 sequences were aligned to IMGT reference sequences. For a sequence to be retained, a match of at least six nucleotides to both a V gene segment and a J gene segment was required. Rearrangements were classified as productive when the CDR3 lacked stop codons and remained in frame with V and J, and all other rearrangements were classified as non-productive. Following IMGT convention, CDR3 was defined as the stretch from the second conserved V-encoded cysteine up to the conserved J-encoded phenylalanine. The earlier analysis of about 590 of the donors excluded sequences that lacked an unambiguous match to a single V gene segment. An earlier analysis of over 450 of the donors classified V segments as functional when productive rearrangements were above 56.7% and as segregating when the standard deviation between donors was above 5%. A statistical classification framework was developed to diagnose cytomegalovirus status using the catalog of TCR beta chain sequences. V and J gene assignment, in a later analysis, came from comparing TCR nucleotide sequences with IMGT/GENE-DB human TR gene sequences. Using the TCRdist pipeline, a later analysis assigned CDR3 sequences along with most-parsimonious VDJ recombination scenarios. In a later analysis, every TCR beta chain was defined by the combination of its CDR3 amino acid sequence and its V-gene family, and reads without a unique V-gene family were dropped. To address suspected cross-contamination and a sequencing artifact, a later analysis removed roughly 640 highly shared, low-generation-probability nucleotide sequences. A later analysis calculated a clonal expansion index for each public chain from normalized within-repertoire ranks of inferred template counts. Generation probabilities in a later analysis came from a VDJ recombination model fitted to out-of-frame rearrangements, and those results were checked against IGoR. Hypergeometric tests were used in a later analysis to score TCR-TCR, TCR-HLA and TCR-CMV co-occurrence, with a repertoire-size bias correction applied to the TCR pairs. In a later analysis, false discovery rates were estimated by permuting HLA or CMV assignments 20 times. A later analysis grouped co-occurring TCRs with DBSCAN, adding TCRdist sequence similarity when clustering within HLA-allele-positive subsets. Co-occurrence clustering excluded repertoires with fewer than 30,000 or more than 120,000 public chains, plus five with anomalous nucleotide sharing. Drawn from immuneACCESS, this table holds only the in-frame rearrangements with V and J called that TCRdb kept. Clones are partly lost; checked studies trace under half to an unresolved V gene and leave the rest unexplained. That table is the source of V, J and clone size, and D and trimming were worked out from the DNA. The sample records tens of thousands of clones, roughly three quarters of which are singletons. Of the sample, approximately 2.6% falls within the top ten clones.

The sample comes from a study of cytomegalovirus exposure and HLA in healthy donors (TCRdb year 2017). Regarding the research as a whole: In an earlier analysis of approximately 640 of the donors, around 290 Gb of sequence data and 90 million to 130 million unique TCR beta sequences from 150 million to 200 million T cells were reported. All discovery cohort repertoires had been generated using a single sequencing platform. An early release that covered 640 HLA-typed donors contained about 300 gigabases of sequencing data and about 84 million unique TCR sequences. In a later genetic analysis, genome-wide SNP genotypes for about 55% of the roughly 700 donors were used, and that subset was treated as a discovery cohort. To predict cytomegalovirus infection status, the study brought together high-throughput TCR immunosequencing, statistical association of individual TCRs with disease status, and machine learning. The number of donors typed differed by locus, with about 629-640 for A, B, C, DRB1 and DQB1, approximately 500 for DQA1, 606 for DPA1, and over 400 for DPB1. The aim of the study was to test whether cataloging public T cell receptors could identify signatures of past pathogen exposure. A separate validation cohort of approximately 130 different subjects was used in addition to the approximately 670-subject first cohort. Of the 300 to 450 genotyped donors, 65% to 90% were placed in the genetic ancestry cluster associated with self-reported Caucasian donors. Four to six DR-DQ haplotypes were handled as single units for association and clustering, since linkage in the cohort was strong. The study used immunosequencing to profile the T cell repertoires of about 670 subjects and linked those repertoires to cytomegalovirus serostatus. Alongside the repertoire data, information on donor age, sex, ethnicity and CMV serostatus was compiled. An earlier analysis of roughly 600 of the donors used high-throughput TCR beta sequencing to judge whether each TCR beta V gene segment behaved as functional or pseudogenic. Rather than drawing on any new phenotypic data, the later analysis identified candidate immune exposures from TCR beta sequences and the way those sequences occurred across donors. In a later analysis, previously published TCR beta repertoires from 670 or so donors were re-analyzed and high-resolution HLA genotyping was added so that TCR occurrence patterns could be studied. Class I and class II HLA loci were covered by the typing at four-digit resolution. Across approximately 400 genotyped donors of the cohort, an average of roughly 200,000 unique TCR beta nucleotide sequences per donor were sequenced, and 15% to 20% of those sequences were non-productive. General findings and caveats noted by the study authors: In a later analysis, HLA-associated TCR beta chains were found to be more clonally expanded and to have lower generation probabilities than equally common non-associated chains. At a false discovery rate of 0.05, a later analysis linked under 20,000 TCR beta sequences to specific HLA alleles. Because counts were too low, some 17 rarely observed V segments, including chromosome 9 orphons, were excluded from the earlier analysis of 587 of the donors. The classifier was reported to diagnose cytomegalovirus status with high specificity and sensitivity in both the original and validation cohorts. Across donors, most TCR sequences were observed very rarely, whereas some public TCRs were present in many individuals. A further reported finding was that TCR beta sequences accurately predicted the HLA-A and HLA-B alleles for most subjects in the first cohort. Linkage disequilibrium might explain the correlated functional status among segregating V segments, but an unknown experimental factor could not be excluded. For the cohort, immune exposure information was limited to CMV serostatus. In this cohort, only TCR beta chains were sequenced, and detectable features were limited by the absence of alpha or paired-chain data. Because HLA typing was unavailable for some donors at each locus, only the typed subset was used in association tests. Assigning TCR associations to individual alleles was difficult when HLA alleles, especially DR and DQ, strongly co-occurred. A later genetic analysis associated a missense DCLRE1C variant with V-gene and J-gene trimming of TCR beta chains, and an independent cohort replicated the association. Most CMV-associated TCR beta chains appeared to be HLA-restricted in a later analysis, and the HLA associations seemed to be driven largely by CMV exposure. A group of highly shared sequence variants was considered likely to be a technical artifact of the sequencing pipeline. A few of the identified cytomegalovirus-associated TCR beta chains were confirmed in vitro to be specific for cytomegalovirus antigens. A later genetic analysis reported fewer N-insertions in productive TCRs among donors in an Asian-associated ancestry cluster than the roughly 620-donor mean. It was suggested by the authors that the approach could potentially be generalized to other disease states and immunological phenotypes. The 87-base-pair reads could not distinguish some IMGT-functional V segments, including TRBV6-2 and TRBV6-3, so those segments were excluded. Sequencing depth was assumed to be roughly uniform across donors in the presence/absence analyses, though that assumption may not hold. The study listed 150 to 200 TCR beta chains as associated with cytomegalovirus. In a later analysis, several top co-occurrence clusters were reported to appear linked to parvovirus B19, influenza, CMV and Epstein-Barr virus. According to a later analysis, TCR association rates differed among HLA loci, with DRB1 alleles showing the most associated TCRs and HLA-C alleles showing the fewest. In an earlier analysis of 587 of the donors, most TCR beta V segments appeared in productive rearrangements about 87% or about 30% of the time, broadly matching IMGT annotations.

The receptor comes from a man younger than 45 in good health and CMV-seronegative. The chain is made from TRBV6-6 and TRBJ1-5; the D gene is perhaps TRBD1, on 5 matching bases. The sequenced material came from PBMCs. This receptor carries the CDR3 CASSYSGEGEPQHF. The nucleotide sequence is TGTGCCAGCAGTTACTCAGGGGAAGGAGAGCCCCAGCATTTT.